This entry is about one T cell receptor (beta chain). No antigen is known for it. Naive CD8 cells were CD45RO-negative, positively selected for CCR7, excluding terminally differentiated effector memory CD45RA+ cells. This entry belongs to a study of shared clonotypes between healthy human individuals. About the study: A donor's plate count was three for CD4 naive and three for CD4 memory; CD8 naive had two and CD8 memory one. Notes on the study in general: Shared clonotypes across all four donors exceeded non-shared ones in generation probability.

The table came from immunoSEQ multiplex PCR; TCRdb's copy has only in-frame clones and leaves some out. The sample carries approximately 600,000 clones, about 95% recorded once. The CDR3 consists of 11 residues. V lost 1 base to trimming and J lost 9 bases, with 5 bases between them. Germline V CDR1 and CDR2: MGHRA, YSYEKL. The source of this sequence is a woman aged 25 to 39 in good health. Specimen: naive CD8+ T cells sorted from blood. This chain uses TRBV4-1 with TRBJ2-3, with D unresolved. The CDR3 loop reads CASSQGLTQYF. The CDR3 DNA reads TGCGCCAGCAGCCAAGGTCTCACGCAGTATTTT.